This T cell receptor (beta chain) is from a study of T cell responses to AZD1222 COVID-19 vaccine. Across the whole study: Second-dose groups at about 4 or about 12 weeks were pooled. Overall study results and limits: Among vaccine-associated CD4 TCRs, coverage spanned spike, with dominance at 160-218 and 743-854. Receipt of two AZD1222 doses was followed by a rise in Spike-specific TCR breadth and depth. Clonal diversity was possibly underestimated, and white British individuals and females predominated among donors.

In germline, CDR1 is SGHTA, CDR2 FQGNSA. CDR3 size: 14 residues. Trimming took 7 bases from V and 6 from J; bases not matched to a gene: 6. Produced via immunoSEQ multiplex PCR; TCRdb's table is partial and in-frame only. This repertoire shows under 200,000 clones, over 90% found once; its top ten account for about 3.9%. Regarding this clone: Antigen: not known.

The starting material was peripheral blood, obtained on day 0 of AZD1222 vaccination. The chain employs TRBV7-2 and TRBJ1-5; 10 bases are shared with TRBD1. This TCR was recovered from an adult in good health. CDR3 DNA sequence: TGTGCCAGCACCGGGACAGGGGCGGCTCAGCCCCAGCATTTT. The encoded protein is CASTGTGAAQPQHF.